These 27 T cell receptor beta chains originate from one sample sequenced in a study of cytomegalovirus exposure and HLA in healthy donors. Primers: 60 Vbeta forward and 13 Jbeta reverse. The method was immunoSEQ multiplex PCR; TCRdb's version includes in-frame clones alone and lacks a portion of them. Of 110,000 or so clones listed, 74% are singletons. Sequencing was done on a sample of PBMCs. The receptors derive from a woman aged 35 to 49 in good health and CMV-seropositive.

V is TRBV14 and J is TRBJ2-1; TRBD2 might be the D (6 bases). With 3 bases removed from V and 9 bases from J, the gap between germline ends came to 24 bases. From germline, CDR1 is SGHDN and CDR2 FVKESK. This CDR3 has 17 amino acids. The CDR3 nucleotides read TGTGCCAGCAGCCACGTCAACTGGGGCGGGATAAGGGGTGAGCAGTTCTTC. Its protein product is CASSHVNWGGIRGEQFF.

This clone turned up a few times. The same CDR3 can be traced to other DNA sequences in this sample. This rearrangement joins TRBV10-3 to TRBJ1-1; TRBD1 is a possible D gene (6 bases). Trimming removed 2 bases from V and 4 bases from J, with 11 bases in between. Looked up from germline, CDR1 is ENHRY and CDR2 is SYGVKD. The CDR3 has 14 residues. The CDR3 sequence: CAISEGGAGTEAFF. The CDR3 region has the DNA TGTGCCATCAGTGAGGGGGGCGCGGGCACTGAAGCTTTCTTT.

This clone was found a few times. CDR3 region: CASSIRTGGLAAGELFF. The CDR3 DNA sequence: TGTGCCAGTAGTATCCGGACAGGGGGCCTCGCGGCCGGGGAGCTGTTTTTT. The V and J genes are TRBV19 and TRBJ2-2, with TRBD1 identical over 11 bases. The germline CDR1 and CDR2 sequences are LNHDA and SQIVND (reference sequence). This CDR3 region has 17 residues. The junction had 9 bases not matched to a gene; V was cut back by 3 bases and J by 6 bases.

V and J are TRBV5-1 and TRBJ2-7; the D is unclear. The V end was cut by 1 base, the J end by 0 bases, with 8 bases between. The CDR3 runs to 14 residues. Per germline, CDR1 SGHRS and CDR2 YFSETQ. This chain's CDR3 is CASSLLSSSYEQYF. The CDR3 DNA sequence: TGCGCCAGCAGCTTGTTGTCATCCTCCTACGAGCAGTACTTC.

This clone has a handful of counts. The chain couples TRBV27 to TRBJ1-5; D is unclear. Germline CDR1 reads MNHEY; CDR2 reads SMNVEV (reference sequence). The CDR3 has 17 residues. V was shortened by 5 bases and J by 2 bases, with 19 bases between the two germline ends. CDR3 loop: CASSPRRKKGGNQPQHF. For the CDR3, the DNA is TGTGCCAGCAGTCCCCGAAGGAAGAAGGGAGGCAATCAGCCCCAGCATTTT.

The chain has TRBV5-6 and TRBJ2-1; the D gene is possibly TRBD2 (6 bases). The V gene's germline CDR1 is SGHDT and CDR2 YYEEEE. V lost 2 bases and J lost 14, with 14 bases in between. CDR3 size: 12 residues. The CDR3: CASSFGPGGKFF. The CDR3 DNA reads TGTGCCAGCAGCTTCGGGCCCGGGGGAAAGTTCTTC.

The chain combines TRBV9 with TRBJ2-7; weak D call: TRBD1 (6 bases). This CDR3 is 12 amino acids long. The V and J ends lost 4 bases and 2 bases respectively, with 7 bases between them. Germline V gene data show CDR1 as SGDLS and CDR2 as YYNGEE. The CDR3 nucleotides read TGTGCCAGCAGCCCAGGGGCCTACGAGCAGTACTTC. It specifies CASSPGAYEQYF.

V is TRBV7-9 and J is TRBJ1-5; 9 bases align to TRBD1. J was trimmed by 5 bases and V by 0 bases; bases with no gene match: 14. CDR3 length equals 19 residues. Per germline, CDR1 SEHNR and CDR2 FQNEAQ (reference sequence). The CDR3 region has the DNA TGTGCCAGCAGCTTAGCCGGGACAGGGAGGGAGTCAGGCGATCAGCCCCAGCATTTT. This translates into CASSLAGTGRESGDQPQHF.

This rearrangement joins TRBV15 to TRBJ1-1, with D uncertain. Germline CDR1 is LNHNV and CDR2 is YYDKDF (reference sequence). Trimming removed 0 bases from V and 8 bases from J, with 10 bases in between. This CDR3 has 13 amino acids. The DNA for the CDR3 is TGTGCCACCAGCAGAGATTTCGGGAGGGAAGCTTTCTTT. Protein product: CATSRDFGREAFF.

This clone was counted a few times. This chain uses TRBV6-4 with TRBJ2-3; the match to TRBD2 covers 13 bases. This CDR3 contains 15 residues. With 6 bases clipped from V and 4 bases from J, the junction kept 4 bases outside the gene matches. In germline, CDR1 is MRHNA, CDR2 SNTAGT. This CDR3 is CASSQTSGGPDTQYF. For the CDR3, the DNA is TGTGCCAGCAGCCAGACTAGCGGGGGGCCAGATACGCAGTATTTT.

The chain combines TRBV6-6 with TRBJ1-1, with TRBD1 matching 7 bases. The CDR3 is made up of 14 amino acids. Germline V gene sequence: CDR1 MNHNY, CDR2 SVGAGI (reference sequence). V lost 2 bases, J lost 4 bases, and 4 bases stayed unmatched. CDR3 residues: CASSYTGVGTEAFF. CDR3 nucleotide sequence: TGTGCCAGCAGTTACACAGGGGTAGGCACTGAAGCTTTCTTT.

The gene calls are TRBV6-5 and TRBJ1-1; D gene ambiguous. V lost 3 bases, J lost 1 base, and 6 bases lay in between. This CDR3 is 13 amino acids long. Looked up from germline, CDR1 is MNHEY and CDR2 is SVGAGI. In DNA form, the CDR3 reads TGTGCCAGCAGTTATACGGGGAACACTGAAGCTTTCTTT. Translated: CASSYTGNTEAFF.

J is TRBJ1-5 and V is TRBV30; perhaps TRBD1 as D (5 bases). Trimming took off 2 bases at V and 4 bases at J, with 9 bases between the two ends. The CDR3 runs to 13 residues. CDR1 and CDR2 from the germline V gene are GTSNPN and SVGIG (reference sequence). CDR3 in amino acids: CAWSRQGNQPQHF. The DNA of the CDR3 is TGTGCCTGGAGTAGGCAGGGAAATCAGCCCCAGCATTTT.

The V and J genes are TRBV5-1 and TRBJ2-3, with D perhaps TRBD1 (6 bases). Trimming cost V 6 bases and J 1 base, with 18 bases left between them. CDR1 and CDR2 (germline): SGHRS, YFSETQ. This CDR3 comprises 16 residues. The DNA of the CDR3 is TGCGCCAGCACACCCTACACAGGGAGTGGCACAGATACGCAGTATTTT. Translating gives CASTPYTGSGTDTQYF.

This chain connects TRBV2 to TRBJ2-4; 10 bases agree with TRBD2. V lost 4 bases to trimming and J lost 1 base; unmatched junction nucleotides: 4. The germline V gene encodes CDR1 SNHLY and CDR2 FYNNEI. The CDR3 is made up of 16 amino acids. CDR3 amino acids: CASSVRSGRAKNIQYF. CDR3 bases: TGTGCCAGCAGTGTTCGTAGCGGGAGGGCCAAAAACATTCAGTACTTC.

V gene TRBV7-6 combines with J gene TRBJ2-3; possible D gene TRBD2, 5 bases. CDR1 SGHVS and CDR2 FNYEAQ come from the germline V gene. The length of the CDR3 is 17 residues. With 0 bases removed from V and 0 bases from J, the gap between germline ends came to 13 bases. This CDR3 reads CASSLARPGLSTDTQYF. The CDR3 DNA is TGTGCCAGCAGCTTAGCGCGTCCCGGACTCAGCACAGATACGCAGTATTTT. Full variable domain (rest looked up from reference TRBV7-6 and TRBJ2-3): GAGVSQSPRYKVTKRGQDVALRCDPISGHVSLYWYRQALGQGPEFLTYFNYEAQQDKSGLPNDRFSAERPEGSISTLTIQRTEQRDSAMYRCASSLARPGLSTDTQYFGPGTRLTVL.

This clone was detected a few times. The genes are TRBV6-6 and TRBJ1-2; 10 bases map to TRBD1. The CDR3 totals 15 residues. V was clipped by 1 base and J by 7 bases; unmatched bases: 6. Germline V gene data show CDR1 as MNHNY and CDR2 as SVGAGI (reference sequence). CDR3 residues: CASSYFRDRGAGYTF. CDR3 nucleotide sequence: TGTGCCAGCAGTTACTTCCGGGACAGGGGTGCTGGCTACACCTTC.

The gene calls are TRBV28 and TRBJ2-1; 7 nucleotides match TRBD2. Germline V gene data show CDR1 as MDHEN and CDR2 as SYDVKM. This CDR3 spans 18 amino acids. V shed 3 bases, J shed 0 bases, and the junction held 11 bases outside the gene matches. The CDR3, as DNA: TGTGCCAGCAGTTTTGGGTTTGGGGCGGGAGTCTCCTACAATGAGCAGTTCTTC. It translates to CASSFGFGAGVSYNEQFF. Combining the CDR3 with reference TRBV28 and TRBJ2-1 gives the whole variable domain DVKVTQSSRYLVKRTGEKVFLECVQDMDHENMFWYRQDPGLGLRLIYFSYDVKMKEKGDIPEGYSVSREKKERFSLILESASTNQTSMYLCASSFGFGAGVSYNEQFFGPGTRLTVL.

V is TRBV7-6 and J is TRBJ2-5; 9 positions match TRBD2. V lost 6 bases to trimming and J lost 5 bases; unmatched junction nucleotides: 10. The CDR3 is 15 residues long. Per the germline V gene, CDR1 is SGHVS and CDR2 is FNYEAQ. The CDR3 sequence is CASRRIAGVGETQYF. DNA of the CDR3: TGTGCCAGCAGGCGTATAGCGGGAGTGGGGGAGACCCAGTACTTC.

The J gene is TRBJ2-7, the V gene TRBV5-4; a weak D match, TRBD2 (6 bases). The CDR3 totals 14 residues. Germline V CDR1 and CDR2: SGHNT, YYREEE (reference sequence). The V gene lost 4 bases and the J gene lost 7 bases, with 18 bases spanning the gap. The CDR3 is CASSLGLLRGEQYF. The CDR3 DNA is TGTGCCAGCAGCCTAGGACTACTCAGAGGGGAGCAGTACTTC. The variable domain in full, with the rest retrieved from reference TRBV5-4 and TRBJ2-7, is ETGVTQSPTHLIKTRGQQVTLRCSSQSGHNTVSWYQQALGQGPQFIFQYYREEENGRGNFPPRFSGLQFPNYSSELNVNALELDDSALYLCASSLGLLRGEQYFGPGTRLTVT.

This clone was counted between two and nine times. The CDR3 region has the DNA TGTGCCAGCAGCACTGGACAGCCGAACACTGAAGCTTTCTTT. Translated: CASSTGQPNTEAFF. The rearrangement joins TRBV7-3 to TRBJ1-1; D might be TRBD1 (6 bases). CDR3 length: 14 amino acids. CDR1 SGHTA and CDR2 FQGTGA come from the germline V gene. The germline V and J ends were trimmed by 5 bases and 1 base, with 11 bases remaining between them.

This clone was found a few times. The chain uses TRBV2 and TRBJ1-2; a possible D gene is TRBD1 (5 bases). The CDR3 has 14 residues. Germline lookup yields CDR1 SNHLY and CDR2 FYNNEI. Between the trimmed V and J ends, which lost 5 bases and 5 bases, there was a span of 15 bases. CDR3 coding DNA: TGTGCCAGCAGTAGTTATGGGGGGGAGTATGGCTACACCTTC. Protein: CASSSYGGEYGYTF.

The chain links TRBV5-6 to TRBJ1-3, with D possibly TRBD1 on 5 matching bases. The germline V gene encodes CDR1 SGHDT and CDR2 YYEEEE. The V and J ends lost 0 bases and 0 bases respectively, with 13 bases between them. This CDR3 has 17 residues. The CDR3 sequence: CASSLAGQGNSGNTIYF. The DNA of the CDR3 is TGTGCCAGCAGCTTGGCCGGCCAGGGAAACTCTGGAAACACCATATATTTT. Using reference TRBV5-6 and TRBJ1-3 for the parts outside the CDR3, the full variable domain is DAGVTQSPTHLIKTRGQQVTLRCSPKSGHDTVSWYQQALGQGPQFIFQYYEEEERQRGNFPDRFSGHQFPNYSSELNVNALLLGDSALYLCASSLAGQGNSGNTIYFGEGSWLTVV.

This clone was observed a single time. The V and J genes are TRBV7-2 and TRBJ1-5; tentatively, D is TRBD1 (6 bases). V was pared by 5 bases and J by 7 bases, with 12 bases between. The CDR3 totals 13 residues. CDR1 and CDR2 (germline): SGHTA, FQGNSA. CDR3 loop: CASSPDSGQPQHF. The CDR3 coding sequence is TGTGCCAGCAGCCCGGACAGTGGGCAGCCCCAGCATTTT.

J is TRBJ2-2 and V is TRBV2, with a possible D match to TRBD1 (5 bases). The germline gives CDR1 SNHLY, CDR2 FYNNEI. The V gene lost 9 bases and the J gene lost 2 bases, with 19 bases spanning the gap. This CDR3 contains 16 residues. The CDR3 sequence: CASLSEDILNTGELFF. The CDR3 nucleotides read TGTGCCAGTCTTTCTGAGGACATCCTTAACACCGGGGAGCTGTTTTTT.

V and J are TRBV5-5 and TRBJ2-2; D is uncertain. The germline V and J ends were trimmed by 2 bases and 4 bases, with 9 bases remaining between them. CDR1 is SGHKS, CDR2 YYEKEE, per germline (reference sequence). The length of the CDR3 is 14 residues. The CDR3 loop is CASSLYTSTGELFF. CDR3 nucleotide sequence: TGTGCCAGCAGCTTATACACCTCCACCGGGGAGCTGTTTTTT.

The V call is TRBV5-6, the J call TRBJ1-2; unclear D gene. This CDR3 contains 13 residues. V dropped 0 bases and J dropped 4 bases, with 7 bases sitting between them. The germline V gene has CDR1 SGHDT and CDR2 YYEEEE. The CDR3 DNA sequence: TGTGCCAGCAGCTTGGGGGCAGTCTATGGCTACACCTTC. This sequence encodes CASSLGAVYGYTF.